This T cell receptor (beta chain) comes out of a study of T-cell memory formation after mild COVID-19. The overall study: TCR clusters were largely donor specific. Study-level points and caveats: Whether day 37 second-wave clones are SARS-CoV-2-specific was not confirmed. Clones that contracted clustered mainly in CM and EM if CD4+ and in EMRA if CD8+. From day 15 to 85, contracting clones were balanced between CD4 and CD8, whereas later expanders leaned toward CD4+.

One entry per CDR3 protein results from TCRdb running MiXCR on the 5' RACE reads. Of tens of thousands of distinct CDR3 sequences in the sample, roughly a quarter were seen once. Germline CDR1 and CDR2: LGHNA and YNFKEQ. The V segment lost 2 bases and the J segment 0 bases; nucleotides outside the gene matches: 0. The CDR3 has 14 residues. As for this clonotype: Its specificity is not known.

This chain links TRBV4-2 with TRBJ1-2; 7 bases match TRBD1. The origin of this receptor is a man aged 18 to 35 who had mild COVID-19 (a few samples of this study predate the infection). Cell type and time point are not known. Sequenced sample: PBMCs or a T cell subset sorted from them (not recorded which). The CDR3: CASSQQGANYGYTF. The CDR3 DNA follows: TGTGCCAGCAGCCAACAGGGGGCTAACTATGGCTACACCTTC.